This T cell receptor beta chain comes out of a study of regulatory T cells in long-lasting Graves disease. The sample's time point: newly diagnosed GD, antithyroid drugs for less than 3 months. Generation of the TCR library employed RNA extracted from PBMCs. A remark on this clonotype: This clone may be a read error of a much larger clone one base away.

The V end was cut by 3 bases, the J end by 8 bases, with 11 bases between. Germline V gene sequence: CDR1 SNHLY, CDR2 FYNNEI. The CDR3 spans 13 residues. Sequencing libraries for TCR beta were prepared with iRepertoire HTBI primers and Arm-PCR of CDR3 regions. A single record per CDR3 protein comes from TCRdb applying MiXCR to the multiplex PCR reads. The profile shows a few hundred thousand distinct CDR3 sequences, about 13% of them singletons. These data also formed part of another study, on T cells in Graves' hyperthyroidism and ophthalmopathy.

The source is a man younger than 45 with Graves disease. Sequences were derived from peripheral blood mononuclear cells (PBMCs), sampled at new diagnosis, from a patient treated with antithyroid drugs. The chain joins TRBV2 to TRBJ2-4, with D unresolved. The CDR3 reads CASSEGQWDIQYF. CDR3 DNA sequence: TGTGCCAGCAGTGAGGGCCAATGGGACATTCAGTACTTC. Full variable domain (remainder filled in from reference TRBV2 and TRBJ2-4): EPEVTQTPSHQVTQMGQEVILRCVPISNHLYFYWYRQILGQKVEFLVSFYNNEISEKSEIFDDQFSVERPDGSNFTLKIRSTKLEDSAMYFCASSEGQWDIQYFGAGTRLSVL.